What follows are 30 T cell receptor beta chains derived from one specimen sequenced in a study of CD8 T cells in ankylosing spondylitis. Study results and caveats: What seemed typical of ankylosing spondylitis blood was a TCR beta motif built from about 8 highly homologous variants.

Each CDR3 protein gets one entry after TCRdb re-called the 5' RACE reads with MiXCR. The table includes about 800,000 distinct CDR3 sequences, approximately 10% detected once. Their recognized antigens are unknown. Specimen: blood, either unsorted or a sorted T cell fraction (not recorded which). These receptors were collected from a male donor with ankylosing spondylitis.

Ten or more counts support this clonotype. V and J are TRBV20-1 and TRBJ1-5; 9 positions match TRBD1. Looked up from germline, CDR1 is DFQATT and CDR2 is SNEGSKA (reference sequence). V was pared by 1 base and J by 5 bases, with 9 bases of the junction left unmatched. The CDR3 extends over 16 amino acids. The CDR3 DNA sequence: TGCAGTGCTAGAGCGAATCCGGGACAGGGTTATCAGCCCCAGCATTTT. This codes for CSARANPGQGYQPQHF.

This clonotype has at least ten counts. The CDR3 reads CASSPSRTGSYEQYF. The CDR3 coding sequence is TGTGCCAGCTCACCTTCAAGGACAGGGAGCTACGAGCAGTACTTC. The rearrangement uses TRBV18 and TRBJ2-7; TRBD1 matches 8 bases. This CDR3 has 15 residues. Germline V gene data show CDR1 as KGHSH and CDR2 as LQKENI. V lost 3 bases, J lost 3 bases, and 7 bases stayed unmatched.

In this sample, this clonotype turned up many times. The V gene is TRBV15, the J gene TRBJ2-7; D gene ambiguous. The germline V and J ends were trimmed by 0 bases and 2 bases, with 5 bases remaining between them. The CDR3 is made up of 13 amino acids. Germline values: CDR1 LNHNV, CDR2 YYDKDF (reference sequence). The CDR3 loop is CATSRDRPYEQYF. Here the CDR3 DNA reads TGTGCCACCAGCAGAGATCGCCCCTACGAGCAGTACTTC.

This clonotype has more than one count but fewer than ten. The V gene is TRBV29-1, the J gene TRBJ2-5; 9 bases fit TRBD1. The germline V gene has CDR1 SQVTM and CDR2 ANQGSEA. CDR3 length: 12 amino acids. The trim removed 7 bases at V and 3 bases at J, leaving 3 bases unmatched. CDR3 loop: CSAQGAEETQYF. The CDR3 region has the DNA TGCAGCGCACAGGGGGCTGAAGAGACCCAGTACTTC.

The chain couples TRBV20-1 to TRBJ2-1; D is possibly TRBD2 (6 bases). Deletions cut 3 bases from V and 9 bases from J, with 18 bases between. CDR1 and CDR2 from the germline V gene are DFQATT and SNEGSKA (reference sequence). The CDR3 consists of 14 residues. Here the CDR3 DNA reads TGCAGTGCTAGGTTCGGGACTGCTTCCATTGAGCAGTTCTTC. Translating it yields CSARFGTASIEQFF.

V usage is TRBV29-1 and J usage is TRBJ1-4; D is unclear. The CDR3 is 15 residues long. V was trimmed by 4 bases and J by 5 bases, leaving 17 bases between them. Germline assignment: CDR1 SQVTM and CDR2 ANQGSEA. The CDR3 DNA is TGCAGCGTTGTAGGCGGGCCGGACCAAAATGAAAAACTGTTTTTT. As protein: CSVVGGPDQNEKLFF.

Here the CDR3 DNA reads TGTGCCATCAGTGTGGGACAGGGGGCCTCTGGAAACACCATATATTTT. Translated: CAISVGQGASGNTIYF. The chain combines TRBV10-3 with TRBJ1-3, with 12 nucleotides matching TRBD1. The J segment lost 0 bases and the V segment lost 4 bases, leaving 1 base of the junction unmatched. Germline V gene lookup returns CDR1 ENHRY and CDR2 SYGVKD. CDR3 length: 16 amino acids.

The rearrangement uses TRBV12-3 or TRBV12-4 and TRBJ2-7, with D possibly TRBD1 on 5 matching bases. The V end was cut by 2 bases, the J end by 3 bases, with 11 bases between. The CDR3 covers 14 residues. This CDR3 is CASSLSQVYYEQYF. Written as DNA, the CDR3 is TGTGCCAGCAGTTTATCACAGGTATACTACGAGCAGTACTTC.

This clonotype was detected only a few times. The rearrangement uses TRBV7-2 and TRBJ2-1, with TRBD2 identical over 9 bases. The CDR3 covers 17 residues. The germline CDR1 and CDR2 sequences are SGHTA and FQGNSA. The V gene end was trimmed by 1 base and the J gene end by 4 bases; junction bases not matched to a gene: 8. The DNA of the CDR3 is TGTGCCAGCAGCTTAGTATCGACTAGCGGAGTTTACAATGAGCAGTTCTTC. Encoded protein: CASSLVSTSGVYNEQFF.

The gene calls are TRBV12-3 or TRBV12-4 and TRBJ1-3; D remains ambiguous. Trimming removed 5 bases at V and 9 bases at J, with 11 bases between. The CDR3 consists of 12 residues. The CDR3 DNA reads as TGTGCCAGCAGTCCTTACATAGGCACCATATATTTT. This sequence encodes CASSPYIGTIYF.

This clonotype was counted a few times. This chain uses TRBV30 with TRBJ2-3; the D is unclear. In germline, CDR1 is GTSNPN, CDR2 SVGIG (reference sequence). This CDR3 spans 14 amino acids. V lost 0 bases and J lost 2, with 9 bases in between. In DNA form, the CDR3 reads TGTGCCTGGAGTGTAACCAGTTCCACAGATACGCAGTATTTT. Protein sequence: CAWSVTSSTDTQYF. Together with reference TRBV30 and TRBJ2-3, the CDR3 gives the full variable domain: SQTIHQWPATLVQPVGSPLSLECTVEGTSNPNLYWYRQAAGRGLQLLFYSVGIGQISSEVPQNLSASRPQDRQFILSSKKLLLSDSGFYLCAWSVTSSTDTQYFGPGTRLTVL.

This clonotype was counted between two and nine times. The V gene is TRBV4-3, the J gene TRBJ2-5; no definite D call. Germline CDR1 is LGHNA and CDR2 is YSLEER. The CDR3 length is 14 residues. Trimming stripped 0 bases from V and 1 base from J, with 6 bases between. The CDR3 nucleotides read TGCGCCAGCAGCCAAGAATACTCCCAAGAGACCCAGTACTTC. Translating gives CASSQEYSQETQYF.

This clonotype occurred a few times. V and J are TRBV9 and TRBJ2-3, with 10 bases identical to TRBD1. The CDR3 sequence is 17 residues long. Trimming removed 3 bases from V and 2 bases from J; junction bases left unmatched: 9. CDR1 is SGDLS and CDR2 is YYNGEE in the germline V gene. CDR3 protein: CASSAGGGQGSTDTQYF. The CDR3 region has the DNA TGTGCCAGCAGCGCCGGGGGGGGACAGGGGTCCACAGATACGCAGTATTTT.

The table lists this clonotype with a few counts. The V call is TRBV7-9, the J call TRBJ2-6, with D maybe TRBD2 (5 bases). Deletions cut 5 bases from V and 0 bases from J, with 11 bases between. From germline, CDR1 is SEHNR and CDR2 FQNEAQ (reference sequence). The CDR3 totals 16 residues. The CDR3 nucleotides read TGTGCCAGCAGCCGAGGGTTGGTCTCTGGGGCCAACGTCCTGACTTTC. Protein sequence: CASSRGLVSGANVLTF.

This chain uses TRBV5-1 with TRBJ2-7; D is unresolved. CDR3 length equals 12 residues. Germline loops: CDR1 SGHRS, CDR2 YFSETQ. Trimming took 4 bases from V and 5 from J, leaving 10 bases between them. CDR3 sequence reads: CASSPDVHEQYF. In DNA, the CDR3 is TGCGCCAGCAGCCCTGATGTCCACGAGCAGTACTTC. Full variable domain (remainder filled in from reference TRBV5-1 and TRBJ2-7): KAGVTQTPRYLIKTRGQQVTLSCSPISGHRSVSWYQQTPGQGLQFLFEYFSETQRNKGNFPGRFSGRQFSNSRSEMNVSTLELGDSALYLCASSPDVHEQYFGPGTRLTVT.

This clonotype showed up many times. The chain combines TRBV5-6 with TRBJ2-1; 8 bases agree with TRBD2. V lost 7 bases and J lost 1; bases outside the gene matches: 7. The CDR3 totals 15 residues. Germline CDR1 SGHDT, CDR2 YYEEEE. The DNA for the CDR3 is TGTGCCAGCTCCCCAGCGGGAGCGTCCTACAATGAGCAGTTCTTC. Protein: CASSPAGASYNEQFF.

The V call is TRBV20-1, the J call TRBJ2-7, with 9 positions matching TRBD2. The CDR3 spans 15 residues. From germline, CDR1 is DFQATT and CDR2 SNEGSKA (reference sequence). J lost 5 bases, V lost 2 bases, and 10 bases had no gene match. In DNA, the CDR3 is TGCAGTGCTAGAAGCCTAGCGGGAAATATCGACGAGCAGTACTTC. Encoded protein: CSARSLAGNIDEQYF.

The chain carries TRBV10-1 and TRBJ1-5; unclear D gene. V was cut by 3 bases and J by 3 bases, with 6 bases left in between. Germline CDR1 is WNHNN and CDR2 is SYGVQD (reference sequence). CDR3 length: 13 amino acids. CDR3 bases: TGCGCCAGCAGTGACGGACTCAATCAGCCCCAGCATTTT. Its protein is CASSDGLNQPQHF.

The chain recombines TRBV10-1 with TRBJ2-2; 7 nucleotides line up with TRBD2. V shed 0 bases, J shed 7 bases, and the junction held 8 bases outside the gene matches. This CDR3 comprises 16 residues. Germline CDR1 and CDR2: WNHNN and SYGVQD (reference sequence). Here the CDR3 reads CASSESSGRAIGELFF. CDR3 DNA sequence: TGCGCCAGCAGTGAGTCTTCTGGGAGGGCCATCGGGGAGCTGTTTTTT.

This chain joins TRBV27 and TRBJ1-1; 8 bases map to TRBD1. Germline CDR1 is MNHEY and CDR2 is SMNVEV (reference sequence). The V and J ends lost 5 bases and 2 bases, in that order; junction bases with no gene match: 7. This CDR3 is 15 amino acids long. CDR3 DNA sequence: TGTGCCAGCAGTCCCCGGGGACAGGCTAACACTGAAGCTTTCTTT. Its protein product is CASSPRGQANTEAFF.

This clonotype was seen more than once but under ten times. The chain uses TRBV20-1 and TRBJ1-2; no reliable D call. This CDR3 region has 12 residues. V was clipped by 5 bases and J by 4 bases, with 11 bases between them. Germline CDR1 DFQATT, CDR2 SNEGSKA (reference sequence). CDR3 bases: TGCAGTGCTCCTACAGAAACCTATGGCTACACCTTC. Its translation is CSAPTETYGYTF.

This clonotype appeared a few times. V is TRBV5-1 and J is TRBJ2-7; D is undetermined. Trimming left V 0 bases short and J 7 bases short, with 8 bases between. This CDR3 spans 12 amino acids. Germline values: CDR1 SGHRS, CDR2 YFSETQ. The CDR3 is CASSLAKGEQYF. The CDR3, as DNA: TGCGCCAGCAGCTTGGCTAAGGGTGAGCAGTACTTC.

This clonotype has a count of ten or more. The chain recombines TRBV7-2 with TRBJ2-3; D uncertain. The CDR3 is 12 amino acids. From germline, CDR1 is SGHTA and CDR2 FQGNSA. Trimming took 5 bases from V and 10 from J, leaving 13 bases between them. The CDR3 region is CASSPGLTAQYF. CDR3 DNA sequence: TGTGCCAGCAGCCCCGGCCTAACGGCGCAGTATTTT. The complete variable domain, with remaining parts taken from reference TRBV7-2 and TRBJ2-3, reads GAGVSQSPSNKVTEKGKDVELRCDPISGHTALYWYRQSLGQGLEFLIYFQGNSAPDKSGLPSDRFSAERTGGSVSTLTIQRTQQEDSAVYLCASSPGLTAQYFGPGTRLTVL.

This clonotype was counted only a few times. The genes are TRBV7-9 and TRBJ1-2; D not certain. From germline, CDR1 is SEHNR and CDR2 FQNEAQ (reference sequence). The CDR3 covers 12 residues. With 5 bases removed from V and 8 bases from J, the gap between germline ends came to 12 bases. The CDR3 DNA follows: TGTGCCAGCAGCCCCGTGCGGGGAGGCTACACCTTC. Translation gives CASSPVRGGYTF.

CDR3 in DNA: TGTGCCAGCAGCTTGAAGTCGGAGAGCGCCGGGGAGCTGTTTTTT. Translated, it gives CASSLKSESAGELFF. This chain connects TRBV5-4 to TRBJ2-2, with D hard to call. This CDR3 has 15 residues. V lost 1 base to trimming and J lost 6 bases, with 13 bases between them. Per the germline V gene, CDR1 is SGHNT and CDR2 is YYREEE (reference sequence).

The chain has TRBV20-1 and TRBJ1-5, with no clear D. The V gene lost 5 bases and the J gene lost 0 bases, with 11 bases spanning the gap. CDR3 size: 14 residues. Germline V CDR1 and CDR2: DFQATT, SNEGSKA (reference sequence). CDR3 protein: CSAGIWGSNQPQHF. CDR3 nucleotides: TGCAGTGCTGGAATTTGGGGTAGCAATCAGCCCCAGCATTTT.

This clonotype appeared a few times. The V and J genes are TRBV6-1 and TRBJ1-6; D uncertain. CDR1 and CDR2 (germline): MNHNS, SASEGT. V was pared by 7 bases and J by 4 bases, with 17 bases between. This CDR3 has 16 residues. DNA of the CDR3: TGTGCCAGCATTGCAAGAACACGTCAGTATAATTCACCCCTCCACTTT. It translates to CASIARTRQYNSPLHF.

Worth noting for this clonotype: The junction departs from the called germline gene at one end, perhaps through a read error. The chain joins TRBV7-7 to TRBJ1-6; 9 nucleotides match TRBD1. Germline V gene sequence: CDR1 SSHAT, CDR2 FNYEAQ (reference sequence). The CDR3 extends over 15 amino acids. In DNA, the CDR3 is TGTGCTAGCAGCCCCGGGACAGGGTTTGATTCACCCCTCCACTTT. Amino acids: CASSPGTGFDSPLHF.

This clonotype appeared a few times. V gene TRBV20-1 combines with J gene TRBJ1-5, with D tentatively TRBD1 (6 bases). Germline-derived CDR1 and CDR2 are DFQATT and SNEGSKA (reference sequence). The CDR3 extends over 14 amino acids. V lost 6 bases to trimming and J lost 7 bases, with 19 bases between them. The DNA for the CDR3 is TGCAGTGCCAGGGACATCTCGTACGGCCAGCCCCAGCATTTT. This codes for CSARDISYGQPQHF.

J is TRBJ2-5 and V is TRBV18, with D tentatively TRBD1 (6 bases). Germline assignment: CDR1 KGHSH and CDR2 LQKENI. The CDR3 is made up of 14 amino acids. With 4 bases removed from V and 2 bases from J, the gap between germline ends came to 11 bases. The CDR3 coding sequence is TGTGCCAGCTCACGACGGACAGATCAAGAGACCCAGTACTTC. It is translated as CASSRRTDQETQYF.